Listed below are T cell receptor beta chains from one sample, sequenced in a study of monozygotic twins with inflammatory bowel disease. TCRdb reanalyzed the 5' RACE reads and collapses them to one entry per CDR3 protein, without DNA. In total, the table holds about 300,000 distinct CDR3 sequences. Sequencing input: blood. Receptors were obtained from a human donor with ulcerative colitis or Crohn's disease, or a healthy co-twin of an affected twin (not recorded which). CDR3s include the opening cysteine and the closing phenylalanine or tryptophan. Each record gives: V gene, J gene, CDR3 protein.

TRBV4-3	TRBJ2-7	CASSQDVTGGEQYF
TRBV19	TRBJ2-1	CASSTWREGTNEQFF
TRBV7-9	TRBJ2-7	CASSGESYEQYF
TRBV18	TRBJ1-2	CASSPKEGYGYTF
TRBV6-5	TRBJ1-2	CATQRGQAYGYTF
TRBV24-1	TRBJ2-1	CATGPPGGRYNEQFF
TRBV5-1	TRBJ2-7	CASSPQDSTYEQYF
TRBV6-5	TRBJ2-5	CASRSIRETQYF
TRBV7-9	TRBJ1-1	CASSQRDRVGTEAFF
TRBV27	TRBJ2-1	CASSFVGTEQFF
TRBV7-2	TRBJ1-1	CASSSMTQEVFF
TRBV20-1	TRBJ2-7	CSARKDYEQYF
TRBV6-1	TRBJ2-7	CASRFTDRGLNEQYF
TRBV20-1	TRBJ1-6	CSARPTIASPLHF
TRBV6-1	TRBJ1-2	CASRATGRNYGYTF
TRBV29-1	TRBJ1-6	CSVGDGPNSPLQF
TRBV7-3	TRBJ1-2	CASSPSGVSGGYTF
TRBV7-8	TRBJ2-1	CASSRYNEQFF
TRBV7-2	TRBJ2-2	CASSLRQAGELFF
TRBV7-9	TRBJ1-5	CASSPGTGRNQPQHF
TRBV27	TRBJ2-3	CASSFLGGGRTDTQYF
TRBV5-6	TRBJ2-3	CASSSTFPSGPTDTQYF
TRBV18	TRBJ1-5	CASSQQGVPQHF
TRBV4-3	TRBJ2-2	CASSPGLAGGNTGELFF
TRBV7-2	TRBJ2-6	CASSLGPGQLISGANVLTF
TRBV4-3	TRBJ2-7	CASSRTPGQVQYEQYF
TRBV10-3	TRBJ2-3	CAISGVSTDTQYF
TRBV29-1	TRBJ2-7	CSVEDGRVAREQYF
TRBV24-1	TRBJ2-3	CATSGNLGTQYF
TRBV28	TRBJ2-7	CASSLVRAGLEQYF